This TCR beta chain was observed in a study of Ad26.COV2.S vaccination and SARS-CoV-2 variants (dated by TCRdb to the early 2020s). Study-wide context: The specificity and breadth of SARS-CoV-2-reactive T cell receptors after Ad26.COV2.S vaccination were assessed by TCRbeta repertoire sequencing. A total of approximately 30 samples were included in the TCR-sequenced set, comprising some 20 Ad26.COV2.S vaccine recipients, 5 placebo recipients and 8 SARS-CoV-2 convalescent individuals. What the research found in general, with its limitations: It was noted by the authors that total T cell responses may have been underestimated by the TCR breadth and depth analyses. Vaccine and placebo recipients had similar non-spike TCR breadth, a finding consistent with the vaccine containing only spike. Substantial breadth of spike-specific CD8+ and CD4+ T cell responses was reported after vaccination. Higher spike-specific TCR breadth was observed in Ad26.COV2.S recipients than in placebo recipients (P = 0.0014).

The immunoSEQ Assay was used to sequence TCRbeta CDR3 regions. After extraction, genomic DNA underwent amplification by bias-controlled multiplex PCR, followed by high-throughput sequencing. Concerning the study's data processing: To quantify the absolute abundance of every unique TCRbeta CDR3 region, sequences were collapsed and filtered. T cell fraction was estimated by normalizing TCRbeta template counts to usable DNA, with usable DNA measured through amplification of reference genes found in all nucleated cells. Repertoire TCRs were annotated as SARS-CoV-2-specific when V gene, CDR3 amino acid sequence and J gene were exactly matched to a known reactive TCR set. The reference SARS-CoV-2 TCR set came from MIRA and was filtered for enrichment in COVID-19-positive ImmuneCODE repertoires, removing public or cross-reactive TCRs. Drawing on the MIRA antigens, annotated TCRs were analysed further at the level of specific ORF or position within ORF. Depth was the summed frequency of annotated unique rearrangements, while breadth was defined as annotated unique rearrangements over total unique productive rearrangements. Group comparisons of TCR breadth used two-sided Wilcoxon rank-sum tests. Drawn from immuneACCESS, this table holds only the in-frame rearrangements with V and J called that TCRdb kept. Clones are partly lost; checked studies trace under half to an unresolved V gene and leave the rest unexplained. V, J and clone size are those of that table, while D and trimming were read from the DNA. The sample includes about 180,000 clones, with roughly 87% observed a single time. The top ten clones comprise over 4.5% of the sample.

With regard to this clone: Its antigen is currently not known. Base quality data are lacking; no much larger clone is found one base away.

The V end loses 0 bases and the J end loses 2 bases, and a stretch of 14 bases separates them. The CDR3 spans 16 residues, from the cysteine through the phenylalanine. CDR3 DNA is the only sequence kept; it has 48 bases, read in frame from the first base. CDR1 and CDR2, looked up from the germline V gene, are SGHAT and FQNNGV. The meaning of the sample's time point label: individuals recovered from natural SARS-CoV-2 infection. This specimen consisted of peripheral blood, obtained after recovery from COVID-19. The chain employs TRBV11-2 and TRBJ2-7, and possibly TRBD1, on 9 matching bases. The sequence came from a human donor who had recovered from COVID-19. Here the CDR3 is given as CASSLDSGTGTYEQYF. Here is the DNA: TGTGCCAGCAGCTTAGATAGCGGGACAGGGACCTACGAGCAGTACTTC.